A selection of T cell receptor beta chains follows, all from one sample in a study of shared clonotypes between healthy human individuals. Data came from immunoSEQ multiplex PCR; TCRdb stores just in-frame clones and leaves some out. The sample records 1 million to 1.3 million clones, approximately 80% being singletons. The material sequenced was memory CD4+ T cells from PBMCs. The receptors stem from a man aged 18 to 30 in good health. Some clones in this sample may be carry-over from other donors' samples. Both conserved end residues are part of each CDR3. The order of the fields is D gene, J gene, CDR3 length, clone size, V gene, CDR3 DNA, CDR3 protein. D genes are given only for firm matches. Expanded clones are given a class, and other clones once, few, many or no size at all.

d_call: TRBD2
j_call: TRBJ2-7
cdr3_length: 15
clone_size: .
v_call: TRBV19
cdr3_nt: TGTGCCAGTAGCTGGACTAGCGAGACGTACTACGAGCAGTACTTC
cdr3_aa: CASSWTSETYYEQYF

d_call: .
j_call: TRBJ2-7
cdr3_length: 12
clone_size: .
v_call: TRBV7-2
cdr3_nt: TGTGCCAGCAGCCTTGTAGTGAGGGAGCAGTACTTC
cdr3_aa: CASSLVVREQYF

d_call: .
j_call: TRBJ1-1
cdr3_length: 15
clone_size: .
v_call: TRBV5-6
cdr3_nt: TGTGCCAGCAGCTTGGGGGGCCACATGAACACTGAAGCTTTCTTT
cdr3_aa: CASSLGGHMNTEAFF

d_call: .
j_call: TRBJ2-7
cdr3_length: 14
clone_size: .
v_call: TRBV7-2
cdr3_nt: TGTGCCAGCAGCGGGGACTTATTTACCGGCGAGCAGTACTTC
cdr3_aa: CASSGDLFTGEQYF

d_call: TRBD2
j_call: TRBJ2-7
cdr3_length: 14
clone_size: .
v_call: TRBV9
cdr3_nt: TGTGCCAGCAGCGTAGGGCTAGCGGCCTACGAGCAGTACTTC
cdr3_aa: CASSVGLAAYEQYF

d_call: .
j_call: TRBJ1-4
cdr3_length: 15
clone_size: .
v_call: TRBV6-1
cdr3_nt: TGTGCCAGCAGTCTAAGCGGGATTTGGGCTGAAAAACTGTTTTTT
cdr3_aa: CASSLSGIWAEKLFF

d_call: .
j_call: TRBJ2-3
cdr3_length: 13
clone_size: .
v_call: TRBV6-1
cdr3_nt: TGTGCCAGCAGTGAAGGCGTGCATGATACGCAGTATTTT
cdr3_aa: CASSEGVHDTQYF

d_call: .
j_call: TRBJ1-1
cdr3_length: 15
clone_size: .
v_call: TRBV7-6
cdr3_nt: TGTGCCAGCAGCCTCTCAAGCAGCGGGACCACTGAAGCTTTCTTT
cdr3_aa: CASSLSSSGTTEAFF

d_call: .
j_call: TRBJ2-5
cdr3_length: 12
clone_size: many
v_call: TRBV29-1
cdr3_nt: TGCAGCGTTGGCAGGGGCCAAGAGACCCAGTACTTC
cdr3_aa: CSVGRGQETQYF

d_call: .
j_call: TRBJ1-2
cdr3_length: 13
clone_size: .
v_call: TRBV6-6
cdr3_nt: TGTGCCAGCAGTTACTCGGAAACCTATGGCTACACCTTC
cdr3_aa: CASSYSETYGYTF

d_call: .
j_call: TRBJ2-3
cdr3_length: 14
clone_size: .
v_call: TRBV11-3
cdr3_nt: TGTGCCAGCAGCTTGCAGGGTACCACAGATACGCAGTATTTT
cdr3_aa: CASSLQGTTDTQYF

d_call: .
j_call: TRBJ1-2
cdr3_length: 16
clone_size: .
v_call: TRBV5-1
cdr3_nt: TGCGCCAGCAGCTTGAGTGAGACAGAGGCTAACTATGGCTACACCTTC
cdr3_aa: CASSLSETEANYGYTF

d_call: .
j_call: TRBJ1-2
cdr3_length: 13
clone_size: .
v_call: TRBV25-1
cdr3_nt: TGTGCCAGCTCCACTACAGAGGGCTATGGCTACACCTTC
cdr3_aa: CASSTTEGYGYTF

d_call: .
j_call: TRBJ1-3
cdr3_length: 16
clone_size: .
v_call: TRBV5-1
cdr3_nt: TGCGCCAGCAGCTCCGGGACTGCCGGCTCTGGAAACACCATATATTTT
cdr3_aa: CASSSGTAGSGNTIYF

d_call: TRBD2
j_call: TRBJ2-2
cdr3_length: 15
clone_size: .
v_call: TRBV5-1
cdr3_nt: TGCGCCAGCAGCTGGGGACTAGCAGACACCGGGGAGCTGTTTTTT
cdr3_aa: CASSWGLADTGELFF

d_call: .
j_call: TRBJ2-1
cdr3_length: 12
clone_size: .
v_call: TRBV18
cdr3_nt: TGTGCCAGCTCACCACTGGCCGGTGAGCAGTTCTTC
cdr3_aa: CASSPLAGEQFF

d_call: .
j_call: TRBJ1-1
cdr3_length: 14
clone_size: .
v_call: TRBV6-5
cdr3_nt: TGTGCCAGCAGTTACTCTGAGAGGGACACTGAAGCTTTCTTT
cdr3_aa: CASSYSERDTEAFF

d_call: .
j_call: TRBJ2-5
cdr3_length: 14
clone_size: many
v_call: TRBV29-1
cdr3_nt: TGCAGCGTTGGGGGCGGGCAGGTCGCGGAGACCCAGTACTTC
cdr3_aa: CSVGGGQVAETQYF

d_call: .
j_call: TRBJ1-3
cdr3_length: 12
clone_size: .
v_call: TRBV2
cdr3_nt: TGTGCCAACGGGCTCTCTGGAAACACCATATATTTT
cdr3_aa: CANGLSGNTIYF

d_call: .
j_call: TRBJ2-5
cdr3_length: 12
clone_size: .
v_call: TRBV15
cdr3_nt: TGTGCCACCAGCGGTCTGCAAGAGACCCAGTACTTC
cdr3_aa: CATSGLQETQYF

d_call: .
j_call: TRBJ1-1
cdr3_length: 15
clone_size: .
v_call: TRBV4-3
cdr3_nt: TGCGCCAGCAGCCATCTCAGGACGGCGAACACTGAAGCTTTCTTT
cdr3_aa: CASSHLRTANTEAFF

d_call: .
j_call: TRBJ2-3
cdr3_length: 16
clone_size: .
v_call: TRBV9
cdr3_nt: TGTGCCAGCAGCGTAGGCTCCTTCTTTTACACAGATACGCAGTATTTT
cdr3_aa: CASSVGSFFYTDTQYF

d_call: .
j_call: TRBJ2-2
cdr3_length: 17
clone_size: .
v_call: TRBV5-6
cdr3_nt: TGTGCCAGCGGCTCATCCCAAGGTCCCCTAAACACCGGGGAGCTGTTTTTT
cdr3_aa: CASGSSQGPLNTGELFF

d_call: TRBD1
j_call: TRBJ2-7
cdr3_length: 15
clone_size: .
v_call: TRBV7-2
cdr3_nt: TGTGCCAGCAGCTCGGCCGGGACAGGGACTTACGAGCAGTACTTC
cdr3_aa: CASSSAGTGTYEQYF

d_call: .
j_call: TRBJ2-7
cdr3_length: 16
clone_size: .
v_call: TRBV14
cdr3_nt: TGTGCCAGCAGCCAAGAAGGTAGGAGACTGTCCTACGAGCAGTACTTC
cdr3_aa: CASSQEGRRLSYEQYF

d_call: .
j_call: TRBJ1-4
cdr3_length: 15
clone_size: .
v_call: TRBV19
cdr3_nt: TGTGCCAGTAGAGACCTGACAGCAACTAATGAAAAACTGTTTTTT
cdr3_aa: CASRDLTATNEKLFF